This is a list of T cell receptor beta chains from one sample in a study of blood T cell repertoires in COVID-19. The repertoire was sequenced with immunoSEQ multiplex PCR; TCRdb's copy has only in-frame clones and lacks some. Among approximately 230,000 clones listed, about 88% were seen once. The sequenced sample consisted of peripheral blood. These receptors were obtained from a woman in her thirties or forties who had recovered from COVID-19. The CDR3 runs from the conserved cysteine through the conserved F or W. The order of the fields is D gene, J gene, V gene, clone size, CDR3 DNA, CDR3 protein. D genes are given only for firm matches. Clone size is stated in some rows and not others, as once, few, many or a class when expanded.

D gene: TRBD2; J gene: TRBJ2-7; V gene: TRBV28; clone size: NA; CDR3 DNA: TGTGCCAGCATTAATAGCGGGGGCCTTCTCGAGCAGTACTTC; CDR3 protein: CASINSGGLLEQYF
D gene: TRBD1; J gene: TRBJ2-4; V gene: TRBV6-6; clone size: NA; CDR3 DNA: TGTGCCAGCAGTTACGCTGGACAGGGTGATATTCAGTACTTC; CDR3 protein: CASSYAGQGDIQYF
D gene: TRBD1; J gene: TRBJ2-7; V gene: TRBV7-8; clone size: NA; CDR3 DNA: TGTGCCAGCACCCCGAGGGAGAGGGGGCGCTCCTACGAGCAGTACTTC; CDR3 protein: CASTPRERGRSYEQYF
D gene: NA; J gene: TRBJ2-1; V gene: TRBV12-3/TRBV12-4; clone size: NA; CDR3 DNA: TGTGCCAGCAGTTTAGGGGGAGGTAATGAGCAGTTCTTC; CDR3 protein: CASSLGGGNEQFF
D gene: NA; J gene: TRBJ1-2; V gene: TRBV7-2; clone size: NA; CDR3 DNA: TGTGCCAGCAGCCCAGGGTCAGGGGTCAACTATGGCTACACCTTC; CDR3 protein: CASSPGSGVNYGYTF
D gene: NA; J gene: TRBJ1-2; V gene: TRBV24-1; clone size: NA; CDR3 DNA: TGTGCCACCAGTACAGGGATGTATGGCTACACCTTC; CDR3 protein: CATSTGMYGYTF
D gene: NA; J gene: TRBJ2-7; V gene: TRBV2; clone size: NA; CDR3 DNA: TGTGCCAGCAGTGGATCAGGCAGGGTCGAGCAGTACTTC; CDR3 protein: CASSGSGRVEQYF
D gene: TRBD1; J gene: TRBJ2-6; V gene: TRBV9; clone size: NA; CDR3 DNA: TGTGCCAGCAGCGTTTGGGACAGGGGAAATCCTGGGGCCAACGTCCTGACTTTC; CDR3 protein: CASSVWDRGNPGANVLTF
D gene: NA; J gene: TRBJ2-6; V gene: TRBV6-5; clone size: NA; CDR3 DNA: TGTGCCAGTAGAACAGGTTCCTCTGGGGCCAACGTCCTGACTTTC; CDR3 protein: CASRTGSSGANVLTF
D gene: NA; J gene: TRBJ1-2; V gene: TRBV5-4; clone size: NA; CDR3 DNA: TGTGCCAGCAGCCCTGTGGCCTCGCATGGCTACACCTTC; CDR3 protein: CASSPVASHGYTF
D gene: NA; J gene: TRBJ2-7; V gene: TRBV5-1; clone size: NA; CDR3 DNA: TGCGCCAGCAGCGCTCGCACAGGCGTCCCCTACGAGCAGTACTTC; CDR3 protein: CASSARTGVPYEQYF
D gene: NA; J gene: TRBJ2-6; V gene: TRBV12-3/TRBV12-4; clone size: NA; CDR3 DNA: TGTGCCAGCCGAGATTCTGGGGCCAACGTCCTGACTTTC; CDR3 protein: CASRDSGANVLTF
D gene: TRBD1; J gene: TRBJ1-2; V gene: TRBV5-4; clone size: NA; CDR3 DNA: TGTGCCAGCAGCAGATTCCGGGACAGGGGGGGCTACACCTTC; CDR3 protein: CASSRFRDRGGYTF
D gene: TRBD1; J gene: TRBJ1-2; V gene: TRBV11-1; clone size: NA; CDR3 DNA: TGTGCCAGCAGCCCGGACAGGATCTATGGCTACACCTTC; CDR3 protein: CASSPDRIYGYTF
D gene: NA; J gene: TRBJ1-2; V gene: TRBV19; clone size: NA; CDR3 DNA: TGTGCCAGTAGTATAGTCCTCGGTCGCGGCGTTGGCTACACCTTC; CDR3 protein: CASSIVLGRGVGYTF
D gene: NA; J gene: TRBJ2-7; V gene: TRBV11-3; clone size: NA; CDR3 DNA: TGTGCCAGCAGCCCGGGAGGAGGGGGGCAGTACTTC; CDR3 protein: CASSPGGGGQYF
D gene: TRBD1; J gene: TRBJ2-1; V gene: TRBV2; clone size: NA; CDR3 DNA: TGTGCCAGCAGTGCAGGGGGCAATGAGCAGTTCTTC; CDR3 protein: CASSAGGNEQFF
D gene: TRBD1; J gene: TRBJ1-6; V gene: TRBV19; clone size: NA; CDR3 DNA: TGTGCCAGTAAACGCGACAGGGATAATTCACCCCTCCACTTT; CDR3 protein: CASKRDRDNSPLHF
D gene: TRBD1; J gene: TRBJ2-4; V gene: TRBV2; clone size: NA; CDR3 DNA: TGTGCCAGCAGCGACCGGACAGGAGCCAAAAACATTCAGTACTTC; CDR3 protein: CASSDRTGAKNIQYF
D gene: NA; J gene: TRBJ1-4; V gene: TRBV5-6; clone size: NA; CDR3 DNA: TGTGCCAGCAGCTTGGTAGGGGGTGAAAAACTGTTTTTT; CDR3 protein: CASSLVGGEKLFF
D gene: TRBD2; J gene: TRBJ2-5; V gene: TRBV19; clone size: NA; CDR3 DNA: TGTGCCAGTAGTATACTAGCGGACCAAGAGACCCAGTACTTC; CDR3 protein: CASSILADQETQYF
D gene: NA; J gene: TRBJ1-2; V gene: TRBV19; clone size: NA; CDR3 DNA: TGTGCCAGTACAGGTTATGACTATGGCTACACCTTC; CDR3 protein: CASTGYDYGYTF
D gene: NA; J gene: TRBJ2-5; V gene: TRBV6-5; clone size: NA; CDR3 DNA: TGTGCCAGCAAATGGGGCGAAGGGGAGACCCAGTACTTC; CDR3 protein: CASKWGEGETQYF
D gene: TRBD1; J gene: TRBJ1-3; V gene: TRBV30; clone size: NA; CDR3 DNA: TGTGCCTGGAGTGTCCCGACAGGGTCTGGAAACACCATATATTTT; CDR3 protein: CAWSVPTGSGNTIYF
D gene: NA; J gene: TRBJ2-7; V gene: TRBV10-3; clone size: NA; CDR3 DNA: TGTGCCATCACCGCGACAGTCGGTTCCTACGAGCAGTACTTC; CDR3 protein: CAITATVGSYEQYF
D gene: TRBD1; J gene: TRBJ2-7; V gene: TRBV5-4; clone size: NA; CDR3 DNA: TGTGCCAGCAGCTTGGCCGGACAGGGATACTACGAGCAGTACTTC; CDR3 protein: CASSLAGQGYYEQYF
D gene: TRBD1; J gene: TRBJ1-5; V gene: TRBV3-1/TRBV3-2; clone size: NA; CDR3 DNA: TGTGCCAGCAGCCAGACAGGGAGCAATCAGCCCCAGCATTTT; CDR3 protein: CASSQTGSNQPQHF
D gene: TRBD1; J gene: TRBJ2-3; V gene: TRBV24-1; clone size: NA; CDR3 DNA: TGTGCCACCAGTGATTCCGGACAGGGCCGAACGTTTTCCCCAGATACGCAGTATTTT; CDR3 protein: CATSDSGQGRTFSPDTQYF
D gene: TRBD2; J gene: TRBJ2-3; V gene: TRBV3-1/TRBV3-2; clone size: NA; CDR3 DNA: TGTGCCAGCAGCCCGACTAGGACTAGCGGCAGCACAGATACGCAGTATTTT; CDR3 protein: CASSPTRTSGSTDTQYF
D gene: TRBD1; J gene: TRBJ1-6; V gene: TRBV2; clone size: NA; CDR3 DNA: TGTGCCAGCCGAGACAGGGAGGATTCACCCCTCCACTTT; CDR3 protein: CASRDREDSPLHF
D gene: NA; J gene: TRBJ2-5; V gene: TRBV2; clone size: NA; CDR3 DNA: TGTGCCAGCACATCCCAAGAGACCCAGTACTTC; CDR3 protein: CASTSQETQYF
D gene: NA; J gene: TRBJ2-7; V gene: TRBV11-2; clone size: NA; CDR3 DNA: TGTGCCAGCAGCTTGGACTCCGTGGGGGAGCAGTACTTC; CDR3 protein: CASSLDSVGEQYF
D gene: NA; J gene: TRBJ2-2; V gene: TRBV6-5; clone size: NA; CDR3 DNA: TGTGCCAGCAGTCCTTTGTGGGGCGGGCTGTTTTTT; CDR3 protein: CASSPLWGGLFF
D gene: TRBD1; J gene: TRBJ1-5; V gene: TRBV5-8; clone size: NA; CDR3 DNA: TGTGCCAGCAGCCTGCACGGACAGGGTAATCAGCCCCAGCATTTT; CDR3 protein: CASSLHGQGNQPQHF
D gene: NA; J gene: TRBJ1-2; V gene: TRBV7-8; clone size: once; CDR3 DNA: TGTGCCAGCAGCTTAGAAGCACGTACTAACTATGGCTACACCTTC; CDR3 protein: CASSLEARTNYGYTF
D gene: TRBD1; J gene: TRBJ1-4; V gene: TRBV6-1; clone size: NA; CDR3 DNA: TGTGCCAGCAGTGACCCGGGACAGGGGCGCAAACTGTTTTTT; CDR3 protein: CASSDPGQGRKLFF
D gene: TRBD2; J gene: TRBJ2-4; V gene: TRBV10-3; clone size: NA; CDR3 DNA: TGTGCCATCAGTGAGTCGGTAGCGGGAGGGCCCCAAAACATTCAGTACTTC; CDR3 protein: CAISESVAGGPQNIQYF
D gene: TRBD1; J gene: TRBJ1-4; V gene: TRBV19; clone size: NA; CDR3 DNA: TGTGCCACCCAACCTGGGCAGGGGGCGGTAGCAACTAATGAAAAACTGTTTTTT; CDR3 protein: CATQPGQGAVATNEKLFF
D gene: NA; J gene: TRBJ2-3; V gene: TRBV18; clone size: NA; CDR3 DNA: TGTGCCAGCTCGAAGACAGACAGCACAGATACGCAGTATTTT; CDR3 protein: CASSKTDSTDTQYF
D gene: NA; J gene: TRBJ1-2; V gene: TRBV4-3; clone size: NA; CDR3 DNA: TGCGCCAGCAGCCAATTCACAGGCCCTAACTATGGCTACACCTTC; CDR3 protein: CASSQFTGPNYGYTF
D gene: NA; J gene: TRBJ1-2; V gene: TRBV7-2; clone size: NA; CDR3 DNA: TGTGCCAGCAGCTTAGGAGGCGGGAGCCTCTATGGCTACACCTTC; CDR3 protein: CASSLGGGSLYGYTF
D gene: NA; J gene: TRBJ2-4; V gene: TRBV4-3; clone size: NA; CDR3 DNA: TGCGCCAGCAGCCAAGCGGGAGACGTAGCCAAAAACATTCAGTACTTC; CDR3 protein: CASSQAGDVAKNIQYF
D gene: TRBD2; J gene: TRBJ2-3; V gene: TRBV9; clone size: NA; CDR3 DNA: TGTGCCAGCAGCCGGGAGGGGGTAACAGATACGCAGTATTTT; CDR3 protein: CASSREGVTDTQYF
D gene: NA; J gene: TRBJ1-5; V gene: TRBV6-2/TRBV6-3; clone size: NA; CDR3 DNA: TGTGCCAGCAGTTACGGGGAGCAGCCCCAGCATTTT; CDR3 protein: CASSYGEQPQHF
D gene: TRBD2; J gene: TRBJ2-5; V gene: TRBV7-6; clone size: NA; CDR3 DNA: TGTGCCAGCAGACTTAGCGGGAGGGCCGTGTCAAGTGGTGAGACCCAGTACTTC; CDR3 protein: CASRLSGRAVSSGETQYF
D gene: NA; J gene: TRBJ2-3; V gene: TRBV27; clone size: NA; CDR3 DNA: TGTGCCAGCAGTTTAGAAACTAGCAAAGATACGCAGTATTTT; CDR3 protein: CASSLETSKDTQYF
D gene: TRBD1; J gene: TRBJ2-7; V gene: TRBV3-1/TRBV3-2; clone size: NA; CDR3 DNA: TGTGCCAGCAGCCTGGGGGACAGGGATTACGAGCAGTACTTC; CDR3 protein: CASSLGDRDYEQYF
D gene: NA; J gene: TRBJ2-7; V gene: TRBV11-3; clone size: NA; CDR3 DNA: TGTGCCAGCAGCTCGTCGACAGGACTTGCTTCGGGAGAGCAGTACTTC; CDR3 protein: CASSSSTGLASGEQYF